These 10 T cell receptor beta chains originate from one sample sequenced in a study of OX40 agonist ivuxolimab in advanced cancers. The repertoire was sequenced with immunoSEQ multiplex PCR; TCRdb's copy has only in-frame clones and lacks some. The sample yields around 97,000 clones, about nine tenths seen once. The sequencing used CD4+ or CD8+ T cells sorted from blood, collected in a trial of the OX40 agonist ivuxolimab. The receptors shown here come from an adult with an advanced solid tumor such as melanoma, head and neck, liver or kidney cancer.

The CDR3 DNA reads TGTGCCAGTAGAAGTGACAGGGGGCATGAAAAACTGTTTTTT. This gives the protein CASRSDRGHEKLFF. The rearrangement links TRBV19 to TRBJ1-4; 10 bases are a match to TRBD1. V was pared by 6 bases and J by 6 bases, with 4 bases of the junction left unmatched. The CDR3 runs to 14 residues. Looked up from germline, CDR1 is LNHDA and CDR2 is SQIVND (reference sequence).

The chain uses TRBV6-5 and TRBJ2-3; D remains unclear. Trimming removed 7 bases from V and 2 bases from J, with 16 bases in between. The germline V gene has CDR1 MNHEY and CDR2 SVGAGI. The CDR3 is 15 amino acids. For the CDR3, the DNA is TGTGCCAGCACCCCTGGGCAGCCGTTCACAGATACGCAGTATTTT. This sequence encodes CASTPGQPFTDTQYF.

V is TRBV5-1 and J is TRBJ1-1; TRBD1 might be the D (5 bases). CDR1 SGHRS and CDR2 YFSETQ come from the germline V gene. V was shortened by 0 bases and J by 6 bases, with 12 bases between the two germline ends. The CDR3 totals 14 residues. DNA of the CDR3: TGCGCCAGCAGCTTGGCAGGGCAGCCCTCTGAAGCTTTCTTT. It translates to CASSLAGQPSEAFF.

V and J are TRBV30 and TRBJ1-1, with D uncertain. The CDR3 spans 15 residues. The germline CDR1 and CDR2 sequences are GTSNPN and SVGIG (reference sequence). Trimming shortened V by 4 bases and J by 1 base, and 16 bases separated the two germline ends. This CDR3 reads CAWIDSVGWNTEAFF. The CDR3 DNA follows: TGTGCCTGGATCGACTCCGTGGGGTGGAACACTGAAGCTTTCTTT. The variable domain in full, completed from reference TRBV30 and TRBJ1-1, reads SQTIHQWPATLVQPVGSPLSLECTVEGTSNPNLYWYRQAAGRGLQLLFYSVGIGQISSEVPQNLSASRPQDRQFILSSKKLLLSDSGFYLCAWIDSVGWNTEAFFGQGTRLTVV.

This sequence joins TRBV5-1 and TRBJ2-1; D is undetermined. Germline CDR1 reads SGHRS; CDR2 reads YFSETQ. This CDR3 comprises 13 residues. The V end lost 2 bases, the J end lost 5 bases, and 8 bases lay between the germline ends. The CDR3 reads CASSFRTNNEQFF. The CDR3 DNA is TGCGCCAGCAGCTTTCGGACCAACAATGAGCAGTTCTTC.

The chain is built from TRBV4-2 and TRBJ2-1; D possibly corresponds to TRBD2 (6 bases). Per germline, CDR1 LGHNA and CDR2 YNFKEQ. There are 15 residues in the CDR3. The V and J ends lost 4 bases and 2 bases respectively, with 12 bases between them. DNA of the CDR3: TGTGCCAGCAGCCCACGGAGGGAACCCTACAATGAGCAGTTCTTC. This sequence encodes CASSPRREPYNEQFF.

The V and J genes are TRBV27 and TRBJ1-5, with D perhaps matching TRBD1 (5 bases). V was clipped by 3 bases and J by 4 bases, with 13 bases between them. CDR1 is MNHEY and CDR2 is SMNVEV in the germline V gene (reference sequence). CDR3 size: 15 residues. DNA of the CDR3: TGTGCCAGCAGTTTCAGCAGGGTGGGGAATCAGCCCCAGCATTTT. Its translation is CASSFSRVGNQPQHF.

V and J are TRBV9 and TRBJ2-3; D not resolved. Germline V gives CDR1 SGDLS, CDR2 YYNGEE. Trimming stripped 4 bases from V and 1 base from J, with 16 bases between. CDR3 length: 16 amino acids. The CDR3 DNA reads TGTGCCAGCAGCTTCTTCCCGGGTCCGGGCACAGATACGCAGTATTTT. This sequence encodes CASSFFPGPGTDTQYF.

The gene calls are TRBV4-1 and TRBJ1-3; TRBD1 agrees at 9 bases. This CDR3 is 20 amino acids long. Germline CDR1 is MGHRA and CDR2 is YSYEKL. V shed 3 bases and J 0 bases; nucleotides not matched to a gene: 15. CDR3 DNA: TGCGCCAGCAGCCATACCGGGACAGGGTCTCGTCTTAGCTCTGGAAACACCATATATTTT. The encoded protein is CASSHTGTGSRLSSGNTIYF.

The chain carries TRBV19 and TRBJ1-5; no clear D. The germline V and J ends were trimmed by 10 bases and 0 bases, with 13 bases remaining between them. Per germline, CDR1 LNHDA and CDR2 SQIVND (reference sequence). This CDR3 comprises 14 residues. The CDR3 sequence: CATSGSYSNQPQHF. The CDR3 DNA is TGTGCCACCTCAGGATCCTATAGCAATCAGCCCCAGCATTTT.